The rows below give T cell receptor beta chains drawn from one sample of a study of PD-1 blockade in classical Hodgkin lymphoma. Generated by immunoSEQ multiplex PCR, the TCRdb table keeps only in-frame clones and is missing some. The sample includes 35,000 or so clones, approximately 69% of them seen just once. Sequencing used peripheral blood mononuclear cells (PBMCs), obtained before the second cycle of nivolumab. The receptors were sampled from a human donor with classical Hodgkin lymphoma. CDR3s include the opening cysteine and the closing phenylalanine or tryptophan. Each record gives: J gene, D gene, clone size, V gene, CDR3 DNA, CDR3 protein. A D gene is named only where the DNA matches it firmly. Some rows mark clone size as missing; the rest say once, few, many or name a class of expanded clone.

J gene: TRBJ1-2
D gene: NA
clone size: NA
V gene: TRBV30
CDR3 DNA: TGTGCCTGGAGTCTAGCGCTAACTAACTATGGCTACACCTTC
CDR3 protein: CAWSLALTNYGYTF

J gene: TRBJ1-1
D gene: NA
clone size: NA
V gene: TRBV20-1
CDR3 DNA: TGCAGTGCTCTTCGACTCCTTGAAGCTTTCTTT
CDR3 protein: CSALRLLEAFF

J gene: TRBJ1-2
D gene: NA
clone size: medium-sized
V gene: TRBV6-1
CDR3 DNA: TGTGCCAGCAGGCGACAGATGACTAACTATGGCTACACCTTC
CDR3 protein: CASRRQMTNYGYTF

J gene: TRBJ2-1
D gene: TRBD2
clone size: NA
V gene: TRBV7-2
CDR3 DNA: TGTGCCAGCAGCTTAGGACTAGCGGGAGGAGAGCAGTTCTTC
CDR3 protein: CASSLGLAGGEQFF

J gene: TRBJ2-3
D gene: NA
clone size: NA
V gene: TRBV18
CDR3 DNA: TGTGCCAGCGCAAGAACCACGGAGGTGATGCAGTATTTT
CDR3 protein: CASARTTEVMQYF

J gene: TRBJ2-3
D gene: NA
clone size: NA
V gene: TRBV10-3
CDR3 DNA: TGTGCCACACGAACGTCCACGGGCCCAGATACGCAGTATTTT
CDR3 protein: CATRTSTGPDTQYF

J gene: TRBJ2-7
D gene: TRBD2
clone size: NA
V gene: TRBV10-3
CDR3 DNA: TGTGCCATCAGTGCGGTCACGGGGGGCGAGCAGTACTTC
CDR3 protein: CAISAVTGGEQYF

J gene: TRBJ1-1
D gene: TRBD1
clone size: NA
V gene: TRBV9
CDR3 DNA: TGTGCCAGCAGCCAGGGACAGGCGGGGACTGAAGCTTTCTTT
CDR3 protein: CASSQGQAGTEAFF

J gene: TRBJ1-3
D gene: NA
clone size: NA
V gene: TRBV2
CDR3 DNA: TGTGCCAGCAGTGTCGACAGCTACTCTGGAAACACCATATATTTT
CDR3 protein: CASSVDSYSGNTIYF

J gene: TRBJ2-2
D gene: NA
clone size: NA
V gene: TRBV6-5
CDR3 DNA: TGTGCCAGCAGTTATTTGGGTTTGGGCACCGGGGAGCTGTTTTTT
CDR3 protein: CASSYLGLGTGELFF

J gene: TRBJ1-2
D gene: NA
clone size: NA
V gene: TRBV28
CDR3 DNA: TGTGCCAGCAGTTTAACCGGCAGCCAGCGGAGCTACACCTTC
CDR3 protein: CASSLTGSQRSYTF

J gene: TRBJ2-1
D gene: TRBD1
clone size: NA
V gene: TRBV18
CDR3 DNA: TGTGCCAGCTCACCACAAACAGGGGAGTCCTACAATGAGCAGTTCTTC
CDR3 protein: CASSPQTGESYNEQFF

J gene: TRBJ2-5
D gene: TRBD1
clone size: few
V gene: TRBV7-2
CDR3 DNA: TGTGCCAGCAGCATACAGGGGGCTCAAGAGACCCAGTACTTC
CDR3 protein: CASSIQGAQETQYF

J gene: TRBJ2-1
D gene: NA
clone size: NA
V gene: TRBV11-3
CDR3 DNA: TGTGCCAGCAGCTTAAGACAGCCGTACAATGAGCAGTTCTTC
CDR3 protein: CASSLRQPYNEQFF

J gene: TRBJ2-1
D gene: TRBD1
clone size: NA
V gene: TRBV5-4
CDR3 DNA: TGTGCCAGCAGCTGGGGCCGGGACAGGGTAGGGAACACCTACAATGAGCAGTTCTTC
CDR3 protein: CASSWGRDRVGNTYNEQFF

J gene: TRBJ2-1
D gene: TRBD2
clone size: NA
V gene: TRBV6-1
CDR3 DNA: TGTGCCAGCAGTCCAACTAGCGGGCCCTACAATGAGCAGTTCTTC
CDR3 protein: CASSPTSGPYNEQFF

J gene: TRBJ2-7
D gene: NA
clone size: NA
V gene: TRBV6-1
CDR3 DNA: TGTGCCAGCAGAATAGACAGAGTTAGATCCGAGCAGTACTTC
CDR3 protein: CASRIDRVRSEQYF

J gene: TRBJ2-3
D gene: NA
clone size: NA
V gene: TRBV30
CDR3 DNA: TGTGCCTGGAGTGGGGAATGGAGCACAGATACGCAGTATTTT
CDR3 protein: CAWSGEWSTDTQYF

J gene: TRBJ1-2
D gene: NA
clone size: NA
V gene: TRBV2
CDR3 DNA: TGTGCCAGCAGTGAATTCGAGAGGACCATGAGGGGCTATGGCTACACCTTC
CDR3 protein: CASSEFERTMRGYGYTF

J gene: TRBJ1-1
D gene: NA
clone size: NA
V gene: TRBV7-9
CDR3 DNA: TGTGCCAGCAGATCGGGACTTGCTGAAGCTTTCTTT
CDR3 protein: CASRSGLAEAFF

J gene: TRBJ2-7
D gene: NA
clone size: NA
V gene: TRBV6-5
CDR3 DNA: TGTGCCAGCAGTTCGGTCGGGGGCGGATACTACGAGCAGTACTTC
CDR3 protein: CASSSVGGGYYEQYF

J gene: TRBJ2-3
D gene: NA
clone size: NA
V gene: TRBV7-6
CDR3 DNA: TGTGCCAGCAGCTTAGTTACACGACCCACAGATACGCAGTATTTT
CDR3 protein: CASSLVTRPTDTQYF

J gene: TRBJ2-5
D gene: TRBD2
clone size: NA
V gene: TRBV5-4
CDR3 DNA: TGTGCCAGCAGCTTGACTAGCGGGGTTGAAGAGACCCAGTACTTC
CDR3 protein: CASSLTSGVEETQYF

J gene: TRBJ1-1
D gene: NA
clone size: few
V gene: TRBV6-1
CDR3 DNA: TGTGCCAGCAGACACCTACCGACTGAAGCTTTCTTT
CDR3 protein: CASRHLPTEAFF

J gene: TRBJ2-5
D gene: TRBD2
clone size: once
V gene: TRBV7-2
CDR3 DNA: TGTGCCAGCAGCTCCAGGACTAGCGGGAGCGGGGTGACCCAGTACTTC
CDR3 protein: CASSSRTSGSGVTQYF

J gene: TRBJ2-7
D gene: NA
clone size: NA
V gene: TRBV2
CDR3 DNA: TGTGCCAGCAGTTCCCGGGTTTACGAGCAGTACTTC
CDR3 protein: CASSSRVYEQYF

J gene: TRBJ2-3
D gene: NA
clone size: NA
V gene: TRBV6-1
CDR3 DNA: TGTGCCAGTTTAACCGAGGGATTACTCACAGATACGCAGTATTTT
CDR3 protein: CASLTEGLLTDTQYF

J gene: TRBJ2-5
D gene: TRBD1
clone size: NA
V gene: TRBV5-1
CDR3 DNA: TGCGCCAGCAGCTTGGTGGCAGGGGGCTTCGAGACCCAGTACTTC
CDR3 protein: CASSLVAGGFETQYF

J gene: TRBJ2-6
D gene: TRBD2
clone size: NA
V gene: TRBV5-1
CDR3 DNA: TGCGCCAGCAGCTTGGGCGGGGGCTCTGGGGCCAACGTCCTGACTTTC
CDR3 protein: CASSLGGGSGANVLTF

J gene: TRBJ2-3
D gene: TRBD1
clone size: NA
V gene: TRBV7-3
CDR3 DNA: TGTGCCAGCAGCTCTGGACAGGGGGCAGATACGCAGTATTTT
CDR3 protein: CASSSGQGADTQYF

J gene: TRBJ2-5
D gene: NA
clone size: NA
V gene: TRBV5-6
CDR3 DNA: TGTGCCAGCAGCTGGAGCGTGGAGACCCAGTACTTC
CDR3 protein: CASSWSVETQYF

J gene: TRBJ2-2
D gene: NA
clone size: NA
V gene: TRBV6-1
CDR3 DNA: TGTGCCAGCAGTGAATTGGGGATTACCGGGGAGCTGTTTTTT
CDR3 protein: CASSELGITGELFF

J gene: TRBJ2-2
D gene: NA
clone size: NA
V gene: TRBV7-8
CDR3 DNA: TGTGCCAGCAGCTTAGGAACAGGGACTACCGGGGAGCTGTTTTTT
CDR3 protein: CASSLGTGTTGELFF

J gene: TRBJ1-1
D gene: NA
clone size: NA
V gene: TRBV6-6
CDR3 DNA: TGTGCCAGCAGTTCCACGGTCACTGAAGCTTTCTTT
CDR3 protein: CASSSTVTEAFF

J gene: TRBJ2-7
D gene: NA
clone size: NA
V gene: TRBV2
CDR3 DNA: TGTGCCAGCAGTGAACAGGGGAGCCTCTACGAGCAGTACTTC
CDR3 protein: CASSEQGSLYEQYF

J gene: TRBJ2-2
D gene: NA
clone size: NA
V gene: TRBV6-1
CDR3 DNA: TGTGCCAGCAGTGTTTGGGAAGTCGGGGAGCTGTTTTTT
CDR3 protein: CASSVWEVGELFF

J gene: TRBJ2-6
D gene: NA
clone size: NA
V gene: TRBV4-3
CDR3 DNA: TGCGCCAGCAGCCAAGTCTTCGGGGCTGGGGCCAACGTCCTGACTTTC
CDR3 protein: CASSQVFGAGANVLTF

J gene: TRBJ2-7
D gene: TRBD2
clone size: NA
V gene: TRBV19
CDR3 DNA: TGTGCCAGTAGTATTTTCGGCGGGGGAAGCTCCTACGAGCAGTACTTC
CDR3 protein: CASSIFGGGSSYEQYF

J gene: TRBJ1-3
D gene: NA
clone size: NA
V gene: TRBV6-1
CDR3 DNA: TGTGCCAGCATGCGGGGAAACACCATATATTTT
CDR3 protein: CASMRGNTIYF

J gene: TRBJ2-2
D gene: TRBD1
clone size: NA
V gene: TRBV5-1
CDR3 DNA: TGCGCCACTACACTGGGGACAGAGAACACCGGGGAGCTGTTTTTT
CDR3 protein: CATTLGTENTGELFF